Following are 32 T cell receptor beta chains from one sample sequenced in a study of cytomegalovirus exposure and HLA in healthy donors. With 60 Vbeta and 13 Jbeta primers, the PCR was carried out. Measured with immunoSEQ multiplex PCR; TCRdb has only the in-frame clones, and not every one. The sample holds about 200,000 clones, over 60% seen once. Sequences were obtained from PBMCs. These receptors all stem from a man aged 18-30 years in good health and CMV-seronegative.

The chain recombines TRBV15 with TRBJ1-5; the D is unclear. The CDR3 extends over 13 amino acids. The ends were cut back, 3 bases at V and 4 bases at J, with 7 bases in the middle. CDR1 and CDR2 from the germline V gene are LNHNV and YYDKDF (reference sequence). The CDR3 is CATSSAMNQPQHF. CDR3 nucleotide sequence: TGTGCCACCAGCAGCGCTATGAATCAGCCCCAGCATTTT. Looking up the rest from reference TRBV15 and TRBJ1-5 gives the full variable domain: DAMVIQNPRYQVTQFGKPVTLSCSQTLNHNVMYWYQQKSSQAPKLLFHYYDKDFNNEADTPDNFQSRRPNTSFCFLDIRSPGLGDTAMYLCATSSAMNQPQHFGDGTRLSIL.

Concerning this clone itself: The junction and the germline gene differ at one end; a read error may be behind it. The rearrangement uses TRBV5-6 and TRBJ1-2; no clear D gene. CDR1 is SGHDT and CDR2 is YYEEEE in the germline V gene. This CDR3 has 14 residues. The CDR3 DNA is TGTGCCAGCAGTTTGGAGGCACAGACCTATGGCTACACCTTC. Protein product: CASSLEAQTYGYTF.

The J gene is TRBJ1-2, the V gene TRBV6-6; 8 bases map to TRBD1. Losses at the gene ends were 7 bases for V and 0 bases for J; bases not matched to a gene: 10. The CDR3 spans 16 residues. The germline V gene has CDR1 MNHNY and CDR2 SVGAGI (reference sequence). DNA of the CDR3: TGTGCCAGCACCAGGGCAGGGGGCCCAACTAACTATGGCTACACCTTC. Its protein product is CASTRAGGPTNYGYTF.

The sample holds a few counts of this clone. The chain joins TRBV6-6 to TRBJ1-6; D is unclear. The germline V and J ends were trimmed by 7 bases and 7 bases, with 14 bases remaining between them. Germline V gives CDR1 MNHNY, CDR2 SVGAGI (reference sequence). The CDR3 consists of 14 residues. CDR3 residues: CASNVGRENSPLHF. The CDR3 DNA reads TGTGCCAGCAATGTCGGACGGGAGAATTCACCCCTCCACTTT.

There are a few counts of this clone. The CDR3 loop reads CASSLEDSLNTEAFF. CDR3 DNA sequence: TGTGCCAGCAGCTTAGAGGACAGTTTGAACACTGAAGCTTTCTTT. V and J are TRBV7-9 and TRBJ1-1, with D possibly matching TRBD1 (6 bases). Germline values: CDR1 SEHNR, CDR2 FQNEAQ (reference sequence). The CDR3 covers 15 residues. V shed 1 base and J shed 0 bases, with 9 bases lying between them.

The gene calls are TRBV11-2 and TRBJ2-2, with 8 positions matching TRBD2. Germline CDR1 SGHAT, CDR2 FQNNGV. V was pared by 3 bases and J by 6 bases, with 6 bases of the junction left unmatched. This CDR3 region has 15 residues. In nucleotides, the CDR3 is TGTGCCAGCAGCTTCGGGGGGGGTTACGCCGGGGAGCTGTTTTTT. This translates into CASSFGGGYAGELFF.

V is TRBV5-1 and J is TRBJ2-7; 8 nucleotides align to TRBD1. The CDR3 runs to 13 residues. The J segment lost 5 bases and the V segment lost 0 bases, leaving 1 base of the junction unmatched. Germline values: CDR1 SGHRS, CDR2 YFSETQ. CDR3 loop: CASSLAGGNEQYF. For the CDR3, the DNA is TGCGCCAGCAGCTTGGCAGGGGGCAACGAGCAGTACTTC.

This chain links TRBV7-9 with TRBJ1-1; perhaps TRBD1 as D (5 bases). The CDR3 is 13 residues long. Germline loops: CDR1 SEHNR, CDR2 FQNEAQ (reference sequence). Between the trimmed V and J ends, which lost 6 bases and 5 bases, there was a span of 13 bases. The CDR3 loop is CASRDGGDTEAFF. The CDR3 DNA follows: TGTGCCAGCAGAGACGGGGGTGATACTGAAGCTTTCTTT.

This clone was observed a few times. This sequence joins TRBV6-6 and TRBJ2-7, with a possible D match to TRBD1 (6 bases). Germline-derived CDR1 and CDR2 are MNHNY and SVGAGI (reference sequence). Trimming removed 5 bases at V and 11 bases at J, with 13 bases between. CDR3 length equals 11 residues. CDR3 coding DNA: TGTGCCAGCAGTACAGGGCAGGCCGAGTACTTC. Residues: CASSTGQAEYF.

The V gene is TRBV7-2, the J gene TRBJ2-5, with 14 nucleotides matching TRBD2. Per germline, CDR1 SGHTA and CDR2 FQGNSA. The CDR3 totals 18 residues. The V segment lost 0 bases and the J segment 1 base; nucleotides outside the gene matches: 4. CDR3 residues: CASSLAMTSGRVQETQYF. The CDR3 DNA sequence: TGTGCCAGCAGCTTAGCGATGACTAGCGGGAGGGTCCAAGAGACCCAGTACTTC.

Concerning this clone: At one end the junction does not follow the germline gene, possibly because of a read error. The chain joins TRBV6-1 to TRBJ1-2; possible D gene TRBD1, 5 bases. CDR3 size: 11 residues. Per the germline V gene, CDR1 is MNHNS and CDR2 is SASEGT. This CDR3 reads CASRDSYGYTF. The CDR3 DNA reads as TGTGCCAGCCGTGACAGCTATGGCTACACCTTC.

The count of this clone is one. V usage is TRBV4-3 and J usage is TRBJ2-1, with 11 positions matching TRBD2. This CDR3 spans 14 amino acids. Germline V CDR1 and CDR2: LGHNA, YSLEER. V was clipped by 5 bases and J by 8 bases; unmatched bases: 5. This CDR3 is CASSEPGLADEQFF. Written as DNA, the CDR3 is TGCGCCAGCAGCGAACCGGGACTAGCGGATGAGCAGTTCTTC.

Concerning this clone itself: This same CDR3 is encoded by further DNA sequences in the sample. This chain uses TRBV7-9 with TRBJ2-3; 11 nucleotides align to TRBD1. With V trimmed by 4 bases and J by 3 bases, 3 bases remained unmatched. The CDR3 is 15 residues long. CDR1 and CDR2 from the germline V gene are SEHNR and FQNEAQ (reference sequence). CDR3 bases: TGTGCCAGCAGCTCCGGGACAGGGGGAACAGATACGCAGTATTTT. This encodes CASSSGTGGTDTQYF.

V gene TRBV7-2 combines with J gene TRBJ2-3; D is uncertain. Between the trimmed V and J ends, which lost 8 bases and 2 bases, there was a span of 17 bases. The CDR3 is 15 amino acids. Germline CDR1 reads SGHTA; CDR2 reads FQGNSA. For the CDR3, the DNA is TGTGCCAGCTCGACCACTGGCGGCTTCACAGATACGCAGTATTTT. Its protein product is CASSTTGGFTDTQYF.

J is TRBJ1-2 and V is TRBV2; 7 nucleotides agree with TRBD1. V shed 4 bases, J shed 8 bases, and the junction held 19 bases outside the gene matches. From germline, CDR1 is SNHLY and CDR2 FYNNEI. The CDR3 runs 17 residues. The CDR3 region has the DNA TGTGCCAGCAGTGCCTCGGCACAGGGGATGGGGTCGGAGGGCTACACCTTC. Protein sequence: CASSASAQGMGSEGYTF.

This clone has only one observation. The chain employs TRBV9 and TRBJ1-1; D may be TRBD1 (5 bases). Germline assignment: CDR1 SGDLS and CDR2 YYNGEE. Trimming left V 0 bases short and J 1 base short, with 13 bases between. CDR3 length equals 16 residues. The CDR3 coding sequence is TGTGCCAGCAGCGTAGTGGACACCTTCCAGAACACTGAAGCTTTCTTT. It encodes CASSVVDTFQNTEAFF.

The chain combines TRBV30 with TRBJ1-2; D not certain. Trimming removed 0 bases at V and 0 bases at J, with 8 bases between. This CDR3 spans 14 amino acids. Germline V CDR1 and CDR2: GTSNPN, SVGIG (reference sequence). In nucleotides, the CDR3 is TGTGCCTGGAGTGTACTGAGGGCTAACTATGGCTACACCTTC. It yields the protein CAWSVLRANYGYTF.

CDR3 region: CASSQGLGREGRGEQFF. CDR3 bases: TGTGCCAGCAGCCAAGGACTTGGGCGGGAGGGCCGGGGTGAGCAGTTCTTC. The rearrangement uses TRBV7-3 and TRBJ2-1; 9 bases fit TRBD2. The CDR3 is 17 residues long. V was clipped by 5 bases and J by 9 bases; unmatched bases: 17. Per germline, CDR1 SGHTA and CDR2 FQGTGA.

The J gene is TRBJ2-7, the V gene TRBV2; D possibly corresponds to TRBD1 (6 bases). The CDR3 spans 13 residues. From germline, CDR1 is SNHLY and CDR2 FYNNEI. V lost 5 bases and J lost 5, with 13 bases in between. The CDR3 sequence: CASSLQGSNEQYF. The CDR3 region has the DNA TGTGCCAGCAGTTTACAGGGAAGTAACGAGCAGTACTTC.

This clone showed up just a few times. This CDR3 is CASSPSGVPSEQYF. The CDR3 nucleotides read TGTGCCAGCAGTCCTAGCGGAGTCCCCTCCGAGCAGTACTTC. The chain combines TRBV6-5 with TRBJ2-7, with TRBD2 identical over 7 bases. This CDR3 region has 14 residues. V was clipped by 5 bases and J by 6 bases; unmatched bases: 10. In germline, CDR1 is MNHEY, CDR2 SVGAGI.

The chain recombines TRBV6-1 with TRBJ1-5, with TRBD1 matching over 8 bases. J lost 1 base, V lost 2 bases, and 7 bases had no gene match. Germline assignment: CDR1 MNHNS and CDR2 SASEGT. The CDR3 covers 17 residues. The CDR3 region is CASSEWGTGASNQPQHF. The DNA of the CDR3 is TGTGCCAGCAGTGAATGGGGGACAGGCGCAAGCAATCAGCCCCAGCATTTT.

The chain combines TRBV2 with TRBJ1-4, with a tentative D call TRBD1 (5 bases). Looked up from germline, CDR1 is SNHLY and CDR2 is FYNNEI. This CDR3 is 14 amino acids long. The ends were cut back, 6 bases at V and 3 bases at J, with 11 bases in the middle. CDR3 loop: CASRATGANEKLFF. CDR3 DNA sequence: TGTGCCAGCAGGGCGACGGGGGCTAATGAAAAACTGTTTTTT.

The rearrangement joins TRBV19 to TRBJ2-7, with 7 positions matching TRBD2. Germline values: CDR1 LNHDA, CDR2 SQIVND (reference sequence). CDR3 length equals 14 residues. Trimming at V came to 4 bases and at J to 3 bases, leaving 6 bases not matched to a gene. The CDR3 DNA reads as TGTGCCAGTAGTACAATCCGGGGGGACTACGAGCAGTACTTC. Its protein is CASSTIRGDYEQYF.

This chain joins TRBV6-5 and TRBJ1-6; 8 bases fit TRBD1. The CDR3 covers 13 residues. J gave up 10 bases and V 8 bases, and 7 bases lay outside the gene matches. Per germline, CDR1 MNHEY and CDR2 SVGAGI. The CDR3 DNA sequence: TGTGCCAGCGGGGACAGGCAACAGTCACCCCTCCACTTT. Translating gives CASGDRQQSPLHF.

This clone was found a few times. The rearrangement uses TRBV30 and TRBJ1-5; D unclear. From germline, CDR1 is GTSNPN and CDR2 SVGIG (reference sequence). V gave up 3 bases and J gave up 2 bases, with 11 bases separating them. CDR3 length: 14 residues. The CDR3 nucleotides read TGTGCCTGGAGCACGTCCGGGGGCAATCAGCCCCAGCATTTT. As protein: CAWSTSGGNQPQHF.

The gene calls are TRBV6-5 and TRBJ2-3; 8 nucleotides match TRBD1. V gave up 0 bases and J gave up 5 bases; unmatched junction bases: 7. The germline gives CDR1 MNHEY, CDR2 SVGAGI. This CDR3 has 16 residues. DNA of the CDR3: TGTGCCAGCAGTTACTCCCCAGGGGGCGCGGTAGATACGCAGTATTTT. Translation: CASSYSPGGAVDTQYF.

A few counts support this clone. The CDR3 loop reads CASSTQLAGAQREQYF. The CDR3 nucleotides read TGTGCCAGCAGCACCCAACTAGCGGGGGCCCAGAGGGAGCAGTACTTC. The chain joins TRBV27 to TRBJ2-7, with 11 bases aligning to TRBD2. The CDR3 runs 16 residues. The germline gives CDR1 MNHEY, CDR2 SMNVEV (reference sequence). With 6 bases clipped from V and 7 bases from J, the junction kept 14 bases outside the gene matches.

CDR3 nucleotides: TGCGCCAGCAGCCAGACTAGCGACTCAGCTTCTTACGAGCAGTACTTC. Protein sequence: CASSQTSDSASYEQYF. The V and J genes are TRBV4-3 and TRBJ2-5; 8 bases are shared with TRBD2. Judging by the DNA end, TRBJ2-7 fits better; the J call may be wrong. CDR3 size: 16 residues. Germline CDR1 and CDR2: LGHNA and YSLEER.

The chain links TRBV29-1 to TRBJ2-1; 7 bases match TRBD2. After removal of 3 bases from V and 0 bases from J, the junction contained 8 bases not matched to a gene. Germline CDR1 and CDR2: SQVTM and ANQGSEA. The CDR3 sequence is 16 residues long. CDR3 residues: CSVERRSSGSYNEQFF. The CDR3 DNA reads as TGCAGCGTTGAGCGACGCTCTAGCGGCTCCTACAATGAGCAGTTCTTC.

The rearrangement links TRBV25-1 to TRBJ1-1; D gene ambiguous. The CDR3 has 12 residues. Germline loops: CDR1 MGHDK, CDR2 SYGVNS. Deletions cut 8 bases from V and 2 bases from J, with 9 bases between. DNA for the CDR3: TGTGCCAGCGGAACAGTTAACACTGAAGCTTTCTTT. This codes for CASGTVNTEAFF.

This chain connects TRBV7-2 to TRBJ2-2; 12 bases are shared with TRBD1. Per the germline V gene, CDR1 is SGHTA and CDR2 is FQGNSA. This CDR3 is 14 amino acids long. J was trimmed by 7 bases and V by 6 bases; bases with no gene match: 3. CDR3 loop: CASRGTGGFGELFF. The CDR3 DNA reads TGTGCCAGCAGGGGGACAGGGGGCTTCGGGGAGCTGTTTTTT.

The chain is built from TRBV28 and TRBJ1-2, with a possible D match to TRBD1 (6 bases). Germline assignment: CDR1 MDHEN and CDR2 SYDVKM. The V end was cut by 8 bases, the J end by 7 bases, with 14 bases between. This CDR3 region has 12 residues. In DNA form, the CDR3 reads TGTGCCAGCGGACAGACAGTGGGTGGCTACACCTTC. This sequence encodes CASGQTVGGYTF.